The next 17 T cell receptor beta chains were all read from a single sample in a study of beta chain features in type 1 diabetes. The antigens these receptors bind are not known. Expressed TCRB transcripts were sequenced after all isolated RNA was converted to cDNA. The data were produced by immunoSEQ multiplex PCR, yet TCRdb's version contains in-frame clones alone and is incomplete. The sample records around 180,000 clones, less than 9.5% being singletons. Whole-study findings and limits: People with Type 1 diabetes carried modestly yet significantly shorter TCRB CDR3s in all four CD4+ subsets.

Sequencing input: central memory CD4+ T cells from blood. These receptors came from a woman aged 40 to 50 with type 1 diabetes.

Regarding this clone: A much bigger clone sits one base away, suggesting this may be a read error. This chain connects TRBV6-1 to TRBJ1-2; the match to TRBD1 covers 10 bases. Germline V lookup: CDR1 MNHNS, CDR2 SASEGT. V lost 6 bases, J lost 3 bases, and 4 bases stayed unmatched. The CDR3 loop spans 14 amino acids. The CDR3 region is CASSSGQGDYGYTF. The CDR3 DNA reads as TGTGCCAGCAGCTCCGGACAGGGGGACTATGGCTACACCTTC.

The V call is TRBV4-1, the J call TRBJ1-1; possibly TRBD1 for D (6 bases). The germline CDR1 and CDR2 sequences are MGHRA and YSYEKL. The V and J ends lost 4 bases and 4 bases respectively, with 10 bases between them. This CDR3 is built from 13 residues. The CDR3 DNA reads as TGCGCCAGCAGCCCCCGGACAGCCACTGAAGCTTTCTTT. This translates into CASSPRTATEAFF.

A few counts support this clone. CDR3 in DNA: TGTGCCAGCAGCTTAGGACTTACTGGAAACACCATATATTTT. Protein: CASSLGLTGNTIYF. The gene calls are TRBV7-2 and TRBJ1-3; D is unresolved. The V gene lost 1 base and the J gene lost 2 bases, with 6 bases spanning the gap. The CDR3 has 14 residues. Germline loops: CDR1 SGHTA, CDR2 FQGNSA.

This clone was detected a few times. This sequence joins TRBV4-1 and TRBJ1-5; 7 bases agree with TRBD1. From germline, CDR1 is MGHRA and CDR2 YSYEKL. The trim removed 3 bases at V and 2 bases at J, leaving 13 bases unmatched. This CDR3 region has 18 residues. In nucleotides, the CDR3 is TGCGCCAGCAGCCAGGGGACAGCTGTAATCTATGGCAATCAGCCCCAGCATTTT. Protein: CASSQGTAVIYGNQPQHF.

The rearrangement uses TRBV28 and TRBJ1-6; weak D call: TRBD1 (6 bases). V was shortened by 7 bases and J by 6 bases, with 13 bases between the two germline ends. The length of the CDR3 is 14 residues. CDR1 and CDR2 from the germline V gene are MDHEN and SYDVKM. In DNA, the CDR3 is TGTGCCAGCATGATAGGGGGGGGTAATTCACCCCTCCACTTT. The encoded protein is CASMIGGGNSPLHF.

The chain couples TRBV15 to TRBJ1-4, with no clear D. Germline V gives CDR1 LNHNV, CDR2 YYDKDF (reference sequence). V was clipped by 1 base and J by 8 bases, with 11 bases between them. The CDR3 is 14 residues long. The CDR3 DNA reads TGTGCCACCAGCAGAGCAAGGGTAGCGGAAAAACTGTTTTTT. Translated: CATSRARVAEKLFF.

This clone was counted a few times. This chain uses TRBV4-1 with TRBJ2-7, with D perhaps TRBD1 (7 bases). CDR1 and CDR2 from the germline V gene are MGHRA and YSYEKL. The CDR3 is made up of 16 amino acids. V was cut by 4 bases and J by 1 base, with 17 bases left in between. CDR3 sequence: CASSLMFQGGSYEQYF. The CDR3 nucleotides are TGCGCCAGCAGCCTGATGTTTCAGGGGGGTTCCTACGAGCAGTACTTC.

The genes are TRBV23-1 and TRBJ2-3; perhaps TRBD1 as D (6 bases). TRBV23-1 falls under the ORF class, with uncertain function. CDR3 length: 20 amino acids. The V and J ends lost 5 bases and 2 bases respectively, with 29 bases between them. Here the CDR3 DNA reads TGCGCCAGCAGTAAGCAGGGGCCGCAGAGGGCGAACGTGTCCACAGATACGCAGTATTTT. Its protein product is CASSKQGPQRANVSTDTQYF.

In its sample, this clone was seen a few times. This sequence joins TRBV28 and TRBJ2-3; TRBD2 matches 11 bases. J was trimmed by 9 bases and V by 3 bases; bases with no gene match: 11. Per the germline V gene, CDR1 is MDHEN and CDR2 is SYDVKM. The CDR3 runs to 16 residues. DNA for the CDR3: TGTGCCAGCAGTTTCCCCATTAGCGGGGGGGCACAGACGCAGTATTTT. Amino acids: CASSFPISGGAQTQYF. The full variable domain, its missing parts supplied by reference TRBV28 and TRBJ2-3, is DVKVTQSSRYLVKRTGEKVFLECVQDMDHENMFWYRQDPGLGLRLIYFSYDVKMKEKGDIPEGYSVSREKKERFSLILESASTNQTSMYLCASSFPISGGAQTQYFGPGTRLTVL.

The rearrangement joins TRBV7-2 to TRBJ2-2; a weak D match, TRBD2 (6 bases). The CDR3 runs 15 residues. The ends were cut back, 3 bases at V and 1 base at J, with 9 bases in the middle. The germline V gene encodes CDR1 SGHTA and CDR2 FQGNSA. CDR3 protein: CASSFTSQNTGELFF. Here the CDR3 DNA reads TGTGCCAGCAGCTTTACTAGCCAGAACACCGGGGAGCTGTTTTTT.

A note on this clone: The sample contains more than one DNA sequence encoding this CDR3. The chain has TRBV7-9 and TRBJ1-5, with TRBD1 matching 7 bases. The CDR3 contains 16 residues. Germline-derived CDR1 and CDR2 are SEHNR and FQNEAQ (reference sequence). The V and J ends lost 1 base and 3 bases, in that order; junction bases with no gene match: 6. For the CDR3, the DNA is TGTGCCAGCAGCTTAGGAGGCAGGGGGACCAATCAGCCCCAGCATTTT. It is translated as CASSLGGRGTNQPQHF.

A few counts support this clone. The chain combines TRBV19 with TRBJ1-5; D gene unclear. This CDR3 comprises 13 residues. CDR1 is LNHDA, CDR2 SQIVND, per germline (reference sequence). V dropped 9 bases and J dropped 2 bases, with 11 bases sitting between them. This CDR3 is CASRGEGNQPQHF. In DNA form, the CDR3 reads TGTGCCAGCAGAGGAGAGGGCAATCAGCCCCAGCATTTT. The full variable domain, completed using reference TRBV19 and TRBJ1-5, is DGGITQSPKYLFRKEGQNVTLSCEQNLNHDAMYWYRQDPGQGLRLIYYSQIVNDFQKGDIAEGYSVSREKKESFPLTVTSAQKNPTAFYLCASRGEGNQPQHFGDGTRLSIL.

The chain joins TRBV6-1 to TRBJ2-1; 13 bases fit TRBD2. Germline V gene sequence: CDR1 MNHNS, CDR2 SASEGT. Trimming at V came to 4 bases and at J to 3 bases, leaving 6 bases not matched to a gene. This CDR3 contains 17 residues. This chain's CDR3 is CASSGLAGGSNYNEQFF. For the CDR3, the DNA is TGTGCCAGCAGTGGACTAGCGGGAGGTTCAAACTACAATGAGCAGTTCTTC.

In this sample, this clone turned up a few times. The rearrangement uses TRBV25-1 and TRBJ2-4; weak D call: TRBD1 (6 bases). Germline V gene sequence: CDR1 MGHDK, CDR2 SYGVNS. There are 14 residues in the CDR3. V was cut by 8 bases and J by 3 bases, with 14 bases left in between. Here the CDR3 reads CASAPTGFKNIQYF. CDR3 DNA: TGTGCCAGCGCACCCACAGGGTTCAAAAACATTCAGTACTTC.

In this sample, this clone turned up a few times. The CDR3 bases are TGTGCCAGCAGACTGGGCAGGGTGGATACGCAGTATTTT. Translated: CASRLGRVDTQYF. The rearrangement joins TRBV28 to TRBJ2-3; D may be TRBD1 (5 bases). The V end lost 6 bases, the J end lost 6 bases, and 13 bases lay between the germline ends. CDR3 length equals 13 residues. Germline CDR1 is MDHEN and CDR2 is SYDVKM. The complete variable domain, with remaining parts taken from reference TRBV28 and TRBJ2-3, reads DVKVTQSSRYLVKRTGEKVFLECVQDMDHENMFWYRQDPGLGLRLIYFSYDVKMKEKGDIPEGYSVSREKKERFSLILESASTNQTSMYLCASRLGRVDTQYFGPGTRLTVL.

This clone has a handful of counts. The gene calls are TRBV4-2 and TRBJ2-7; TRBD2 aligns across 12 bases. The V segment lost 0 bases and the J segment 7 bases; nucleotides outside the gene matches: 4. This CDR3 is 15 amino acids long. From germline, CDR1 is LGHNA and CDR2 YNFKEQ. The CDR3 nucleotides are TGTGCCAGCAGCCAAGAGGAGCTAGCGGGAGGGGAGCAGTACTTC. Translating it yields CASSQEELAGGEQYF.

This clone was recorded a few times. The chain is built from TRBV15 and TRBJ2-5, with D hard to call. Trimming left V 0 bases short and J 3 bases short, with 11 bases between. Germline-derived CDR1 and CDR2 are LNHNV and YYDKDF (reference sequence). The CDR3 has 15 residues. The CDR3 is CATSRDRSTKETQYF. DNA for the CDR3: TGTGCCACCAGCAGAGATAGAAGTACTAAAGAGACCCAGTACTTC.